This note documents a single T cell receptor (beta chain) sequence. The data are from a study of blood T cell repertoires in COVID-19. Repertoires were generated with immunoSEQ multiplex PCR, while TCRdb's copy carries only in-frame clones and drops some. The repertoire holds about 480,000 clones, with about 89% as singletons. This CDR3 is built from 14 residues. The germline CDR1 and CDR2 sequences are LGHDT and YNNKEL (reference sequence). The V gene lost 1 base and the J gene lost 6 bases, with 9 bases spanning the gap. The V gene is TRBV3-1 (or the pseudogene TRBV3-2), the J gene TRBJ1-4; D gene ambiguous. This sequence originates from a woman between 50 and 59 years old with COVID-19, enrolled during active disease. The specimen was peripheral blood. CDR3 sequence (DNA): TGTGCCAGCAGCCAAGGCGTCGGGGATGAAAAACTGTTTTTT. This gives the protein CASSQGVGDEKLFF.